The 27 T cell receptor beta chains below come from one sample, sequenced in a study of blood T cell repertoires in COVID-19. Assay used: immunoSEQ multiplex PCR; TCRdb lists only in-frame clones, some missing. The sample lists under 150,000 clones, about 87% occurring once. The sample consisted of PBMCs or T cells enriched from blood (not recorded which). Receptors were obtained from a man aged 50-60 years in a cohort exposed to, infected with or recovered from COVID-19 (not recorded which).

The J gene is TRBJ1-5, the V gene TRBV19, with TRBD1 matching over 8 bases. The V gene's germline CDR1 is LNHDA and CDR2 SQIVND (reference sequence). Trimming cost V 6 bases and J 4 bases; bases outside gene matches: 2. This CDR3 comprises 13 residues. The CDR3 DNA sequence: TGTGCCAGTAGGGACAGGGCAAATCAGCCCCAGCATTTT. Translated, it gives CASRDRANQPQHF. Drawing the rest from reference TRBV19 and TRBJ1-5, the complete variable domain is DGGITQSPKYLFRKEGQNVTLSCEQNLNHDAMYWYRQDPGQGLRLIYYSQIVNDFQKGDIAEGYSVSREKKESFPLTVTSAQKNPTAFYLCASRDRANQPQHFGDGTRLSIL.

DNA for the CDR3: TGTGCCAGCAGCGTAGAGCCAGGGGGGGAGACCCAGTACTTC. This codes for CASSVEPGGETQYF. This chain connects TRBV9 to TRBJ2-5; maybe TRBD1 (7 bases). V gave up 0 bases and J gave up 5 bases, with 11 bases separating them. This CDR3 is built from 14 residues. Per germline, CDR1 SGDLS and CDR2 YYNGEE. The full variable domain, its missing parts supplied by reference TRBV9 and TRBJ2-5, is DSGVTQTPKHLITATGQRVTLRCSPRSGDLSVYWYQQSLDQGLQFLIQYYNGEERAKGNILERFSAQQFPDLHSELNLSSLELGDSALYFCASSVEPGGETQYFGPGTRLLVL.

The gene calls are TRBV10-3 and TRBJ2-1; TRBD1 might be the D (5 bases). From germline, CDR1 is ENHRY and CDR2 SYGVKD. The CDR3 consists of 17 residues. Trimming removed 3 bases at V and 6 bases at J, with 21 bases between. In DNA form, the CDR3 reads TGTGCCATCAGTGACCTCGACCCTGACAGTCTGTTCAATGAGCAGTTCTTC. Translating it yields CAISDLDPDSLFNEQFF.

The chain is built from TRBV5-3 and TRBJ2-3; possibly TRBD2 for D (5 bases). TRBV5-3 is reported as an ORF; its role is uncertain. The length of the CDR3 is 17 residues. Between the trimmed V and J ends, which lost 6 bases and 3 bases, there was a span of 23 bases. CDR3 amino acids: CARTQPIEGVRTDTQYF. The CDR3 nucleotides read TGTGCCAGAACCCAGCCCATCGAGGGTGTAAGGACAGATACGCAGTATTTT.

V is TRBV5-1 and J is TRBJ2-1, with 11 bases identical to TRBD1. After removal of 0 bases from V and 6 bases from J, the junction contained 5 bases not matched to a gene. CDR1 SGHRS and CDR2 YFSETQ come from the germline V gene. The CDR3 extends over 16 amino acids. This CDR3 reads CASSLAGTGGFNEQFF. The CDR3, as DNA: TGCGCCAGCAGCTTGGCCGGGACAGGGGGTTTCAATGAGCAGTTCTTC.

The chain joins TRBV9 to TRBJ1-2; TRBD1 matches at 10 bases. This CDR3 comprises 15 residues. Germline CDR1 is SGDLS and CDR2 is YYNGEE. Losses at the gene ends were 4 bases for V and 2 bases for J; bases not matched to a gene: 5. For the CDR3, the DNA is TGTGCCAGCAGCCAGTGGGACAGGGGAAACTATGGCTACACCTTC. It yields the protein CASSQWDRGNYGYTF.

J is TRBJ2-4 and V is TRBV6-5, with 7 bases that match TRBD1. The CDR3 extends over 16 amino acids. V was pared by 3 bases and J by 0 bases, with 5 bases of the junction left unmatched. CDR1 is MNHEY and CDR2 is SVGAGI in the germline V gene. As DNA, the CDR3 is TGTGCCAGCAGTTATTCACAGGGGATAGCCAAAAACATTCAGTACTTC. Its translation is CASSYSQGIAKNIQYF.

The chain employs TRBV25-1 and TRBJ1-1, with TRBD1 matching over 7 bases. After removal of 3 bases from V and 10 bases from J, the junction contained 8 bases not matched to a gene. Germline V gene data show CDR1 as MGHDK and CDR2 as SYGVNS. The CDR3 runs to 13 residues. The CDR3 loop reads CASSEGTAIRAFF. The CDR3 DNA is TGTGCCAGCAGTGAGGGGACAGCGATACGAGCTTTCTTT. The whole variable domain, filled in from reference TRBV25-1 and TRBJ1-1, reads EADIYQTPRYLVIGTGKKITLECSQTMGHDKMYWYQQDPGMELHLIHYSYGVNSTEKGDLSSESTVSRIRTEHFPLTLESARPSHTSQYLCASSEGTAIRAFFGQGTRLTVV.

Only a few counts were recorded for this clone. The chain links TRBV5-1 to TRBJ2-1; 9 nucleotides agree with TRBD2. The CDR3 spans 17 residues. Trimming cost V 1 base and J 0 bases; bases outside gene matches: 5. Germline V CDR1 and CDR2: SGHRS, YFSETQ. The CDR3 DNA reads TGCGCCAGCAGCTTGCGACTAGCGGTTCGCTCCTACAATGAGCAGTTCTTC. Translating gives CASSLRLAVRSYNEQFF.

The chain is built from TRBV10-3 and TRBJ1-2; 7 bases are shared with TRBD1. This CDR3 contains 15 residues. CDR1 and CDR2 from the germline V gene are ENHRY and SYGVKD. J lost 4 bases, V lost 0 bases, and 5 bases had no gene match. CDR3 bases: TGTGCCATCAGTGAGTCGAGGGGGCTCCGCTATGGCTACACCTTC. Its translation: CAISESRGLRYGYTF.

There are a few counts of this clone. The V call is TRBV27, the J call TRBJ2-2; D might be TRBD1 (6 bases). Germline CDR1 MNHEY, CDR2 SMNVEV (reference sequence). This CDR3 is built from 18 residues. The germline V and J ends were trimmed by 0 bases and 7 bases, with 21 bases remaining between them. This CDR3 is CASSLSGRGPDVGGELFF. The CDR3 nucleotides read TGTGCCAGCAGTTTATCGGGCAGGGGTCCTGATGTAGGCGGGGAGCTGTTTTTT.

The chain is built from TRBV9 and TRBJ2-2; a weak D match, TRBD1 (6 bases). Germline CDR1 reads SGDLS; CDR2 reads YYNGEE. V was pared by 2 bases and J by 5 bases, with 13 bases between. This CDR3 is built from 15 residues. The CDR3 protein is CASSVGHIETGELFF. DNA for the CDR3: TGTGCCAGCAGCGTGGGACATATCGAAACCGGGGAGCTGTTTTTT.

The chain uses TRBV4-3 and TRBJ2-2; 12 bases match TRBD2. This CDR3 region has 14 residues. The germline V gene encodes CDR1 LGHNA and CDR2 YSLEER. The ends lost 6 bases at V and 8 bases at J; junction bases unmatched: 4. CDR3 in amino acids: CASRRLAGEGELFF. CDR3 in DNA: TGCGCCAGCAGGCGACTAGCGGGGGAAGGGGAGCTGTTTTTT.

This clone appeared a single time. The chain couples TRBV4-1 to TRBJ2-7; D is unresolved. The V and J ends lost 4 bases and 4 bases respectively, with 20 bases between them. Germline V gene data show CDR1 as MGHRA and CDR2 as YSYEKL. This CDR3 is 16 amino acids long. Here the CDR3 reads CASSLIQTVPTYEQYF. DNA of the CDR3: TGCGCCAGCAGCCTAATACAAACAGTTCCTACATACGAGCAGTACTTC.

The rearrangement links TRBV7-2 to TRBJ2-3; 10 bases match TRBD2. Germline trimming cut 2 bases from V and 3 bases from J; bases unmatched to any gene: 5. The germline V gene encodes CDR1 SGHTA and CDR2 FQGNSA. This CDR3 is built from 16 residues. The CDR3 nucleotides are TGTGCCAGCAGCTTACAAAGCGGGGGGGCGACAGATACGCAGTATTTT. Protein: CASSLQSGGATDTQYF.

The chain joins TRBV11-2 to TRBJ2-5; D is unresolved. Trimming took 1 base from V and 5 from J, leaving 5 bases between them. Germline CDR1 is SGHAT and CDR2 is FQNNGV. This CDR3 contains 12 residues. CDR3 loop: CASSLAQETQYF. Written as DNA, the CDR3 is TGTGCCAGCAGCTTAGCGCAGGAGACCCAGTACTTC.

This clone turned up a few times. This rearrangement joins TRBV3-1 (or the pseudogene TRBV3-2) to TRBJ1-3, with a weak D call TRBD1 (5 bases). The CDR3 runs 17 residues. V was pared by 0 bases and J by 4 bases, with 16 bases between. Germline lookup yields CDR1 LGHDT and CDR2 YNNKEL (reference sequence). CDR3 DNA sequence: TGTGCCAGCAGCCAAGATGAAACAGGTGGTAGGGGAAACACCATATATTTT. Protein: CASSQDETGGRGNTIYF.

The rearrangement uses TRBV7-2 and TRBJ2-7; 8 nucleotides line up with TRBD2. V lost 4 bases and J lost 0; bases outside the gene matches: 11. Germline assignment: CDR1 SGHTA and CDR2 FQGNSA. The CDR3 is 17 amino acids. CDR3 sequence (DNA): TGTGCCAGCAGCTCGAGGGTCCTAGCGGGCCCCTCCTACGAGCAGTACTTC. It specifies CASSSRVLAGPSYEQYF.

This chain links TRBV15 with TRBJ2-5, with 10 bases fitting TRBD1. The trim removed 0 bases at V and 4 bases at J, leaving 5 bases unmatched. The germline gives CDR1 LNHNV, CDR2 YYDKDF (reference sequence). This CDR3 is built from 16 residues. The CDR3 protein is CATSRDTDRGSETQYF. Here the CDR3 DNA reads TGTGCCACCAGCAGAGATACGGACAGGGGGTCAGAGACCCAGTACTTC.

This chain uses TRBV19 with TRBJ2-1; 9 bases agree with TRBD2. The V segment lost 4 bases and the J segment 4 bases; nucleotides outside the gene matches: 2. The CDR3 sequence is 14 residues long. Germline CDR1 is LNHDA and CDR2 is SQIVND (reference sequence). CDR3 bases: TGTGCCAGTAGTAGGACTAGCGTTTACAATGAGCAGTTCTTC. The encoded protein is CASSRTSVYNEQFF.

This clone has just a few counts. V gene TRBV10-1 combines with J gene TRBJ1-1, with TRBD1 matching over 9 bases. This CDR3 has 17 amino acids. The germline CDR1 and CDR2 sequences are WNHNN and SYGVQD (reference sequence). Trimming cost V 6 bases and J 1 base; bases outside gene matches: 12. DNA for the CDR3: TGCGCCAGCAGCCAATACAGGGGGCGGTGGGAGAACACTGAAGCTTTCTTT. Amino acid sequence: CASSQYRGRWENTEAFF.

This rearrangement joins TRBV11-2 to TRBJ1-4; 9 nucleotides line up with TRBD1. Germline V lookup: CDR1 SGHAT, CDR2 FQNNGV. Unmatched junction bases numbered 6, after V lost 7 bases and J lost 6 bases. This CDR3 comprises 14 residues. CDR3 coding DNA: TGTGCCAGCACCACAGGGGGCGCGGATGAAAAACTGTTTTTT. Residues: CASTTGGADEKLFF.

This clone was seen a few times. V is TRBV19 and J is TRBJ2-7, with D uncertain. This CDR3 is 13 amino acids long. V lost 4 bases and J lost 1, with 8 bases in between. The germline CDR1 and CDR2 sequences are LNHDA and SQIVND (reference sequence). CDR3 DNA sequence: TGTGCCAGTAGTACCTCAGGATCCTACGAGCAGTACTTC. Translated, it gives CASSTSGSYEQYF.

This chain joins TRBV5-5 and TRBJ2-7, with TRBD1 as a possible D gene (6 bases). Germline V gene sequence: CDR1 SGHKS, CDR2 YYEKEE (reference sequence). The CDR3 length is 15 residues. The ends were cut back, 0 bases at V and 5 bases at J, with 15 bases in the middle. The CDR3 protein is CASSLAGRGIDEQYF. CDR3 DNA: TGTGCCAGCAGCTTGGCCGGCAGGGGAATAGACGAGCAGTACTTC.

This chain uses TRBV5-1 with TRBJ1-5, with 9 bases fitting TRBD1. The junction had 4 bases not matched to a gene; V was cut back by 3 bases and J by 3 bases. Germline assignment: CDR1 SGHRS and CDR2 YFSETQ. CDR3 length: 15 residues. CDR3 sequence: CASSYTGGVNQPQHF. CDR3 coding DNA: TGCGCCAGCAGCTATACAGGGGGCGTCAATCAGCCCCAGCATTTT.

CDR3 in DNA: TGTGCCAGCAGCCCAAACCGCTATCTAGCGGCAAATGAGCAGTTCTTC. Its translation is CASSPNRYLAANEQFF. This chain links TRBV11-3 with TRBJ2-1; TRBD2 matches at 7 bases. Losses at the gene ends were 5 bases for V and 7 bases for J; bases not matched to a gene: 14. Germline CDR1 and CDR2: SGHNT and YENEEA. The CDR3 is 16 residues long. Variable domain in full (rest from reference TRBV11-3 and TRBJ2-1): EAGVVQSPRYKIIEKKQPVAFWCNPISGHNTLYWYLQNLGQGPELLIRYENEEAVDDSQLPKDRFSAERLKGVDSTLKIQPAELGDSAVYLCASSPNRYLAANEQFFGPGTRLTVL.

This clone was detected a few times. This rearrangement joins TRBV11-2 to TRBJ1-3, with no clear D. Between the trimmed V and J ends, which lost 7 bases and 1 base, there was a span of 11 bases. The CDR3 consists of 14 residues. Germline V gene lookup returns CDR1 SGHAT and CDR2 FQNNGV. CDR3 in amino acids: CASKTYTSGNTIYF. In DNA form, the CDR3 reads TGTGCCAGCAAGACTTATACTTCTGGAAACACCATATATTTT.